A selection of T cell receptor beta chains follows, all from one sample in a study of T cells after yellow fever vaccination. MiXCR, applied by TCRdb to the 5' RACE reads, yields one record per CDR3 protein. This sample has around 600,000 distinct CDR3 sequences, with around 12% found just once. The specimen comprised PBMCs, sampled on the day of the yellow fever booster vaccination. These receptors were obtained from a man aged 30 to 45 who received the YFV17D yellow fever vaccine. Both conserved end residues are part of each CDR3. The order of the fields is D gene, V gene, CDR3 protein. D genes are given only for firm matches.

d_gene: TRBD2; v_gene: TRBV5-1; CDR3aa: CASSIGTSAPETQYF
d_gene: -; v_gene: TRBV28; CDR3aa: CASSTPAVDTQYF
d_gene: -; v_gene: TRBV4-3; CDR3aa: CASSRERETQYF
d_gene: TRBD2; v_gene: TRBV4-2; CDR3aa: CASSHSATSGNYNEQFF
d_gene: -; v_gene: TRBV5-1; CDR3aa: CASSWAMTGANTEAFF
d_gene: -; v_gene: TRBV12-3/TRBV12-4; CDR3aa: CASSGSSYEQYF
d_gene: -; v_gene: TRBV5-1; CDR3aa: CASSLDVGTDTQYF
d_gene: TRBD1; v_gene: TRBV10-3; CDR3aa: CAISGQGVGYEQYF
d_gene: TRBD1; v_gene: TRBV18; CDR3aa: CASSPPDRGLNEQYF
d_gene: -; v_gene: TRBV20-1; CDR3aa: CSARGHTEQFF
d_gene: TRBD1; v_gene: TRBV6-5; CDR3aa: CASSYGILAGGLGEQFF
d_gene: -; v_gene: TRBV12-3/TRBV12-4; CDR3aa: CASSLETLANTGELFF
d_gene: TRBD2; v_gene: TRBV20-1; CDR3aa: CCARDSGGDSGVGKQYF
d_gene: -; v_gene: TRBV7-2; CDR3aa: CASSSQASASTDTQYF
d_gene: -; v_gene: TRBV5-1; CDR3aa: CASADYSGSGELFF
d_gene: -; v_gene: TRBV5-1; CDR3aa: CASSFSGTTNEQFF
d_gene: -; v_gene: TRBV20-1; CDR3aa: CSARDQGNEQFF
d_gene: -; v_gene: TRBV6-5; CDR3aa: CASSYSKLGPDTQYF
d_gene: TRBD1; v_gene: TRBV28; CDR3aa: CASSSPSRFTGGLAGGGLETQYF
d_gene: TRBD1; v_gene: TRBV6-4; CDR3aa: CASSTTQGATNEQFF
d_gene: -; v_gene: TRBV3-1; CDR3aa: CASSHGNKQFF
d_gene: TRBD2; v_gene: TRBV9; CDR3aa: CASSVALTSGNSDEQFF
d_gene: -; v_gene: TRBV21-1; CDR3aa: CASSTYKAKNIQYF
d_gene: -; v_gene: TRBV14; CDR3aa: CASSQLGVRNIQYF
d_gene: -; v_gene: TRBV5-6; CDR3aa: CASSLRGDEYQETQYF
d_gene: TRBD2; v_gene: TRBV5-4; CDR3aa: CASSLDGLAGGEQYF
d_gene: TRBD1; v_gene: TRBV6-5; CDR3aa: CASSYSRRQGATYEQYF
d_gene: TRBD1; v_gene: TRBV29-1; CDR3aa: CSAGSRDRYTEAFF
d_gene: TRBD2; v_gene: TRBV11-2; CDR3aa: CASSPGASGRNEQFF
d_gene: -; v_gene: TRBV27; CDR3aa: CASSFGGRSHFYEQYF
d_gene: TRBD2; v_gene: TRBV18; CDR3aa: CASSPPSGLGNEQFF
d_gene: -; v_gene: TRBV12-3/TRBV12-4; CDR3aa: CASSSSPNRGTQYF
d_gene: TRBD1; v_gene: TRBV29-1; CDR3aa: CSVPGTGRHEQYF